These T cell receptor beta chains were read from a single sample in a study of cytomegalovirus exposure and HLA in healthy donors. Clones were sequenced by immunoSEQ multiplex PCR, and TCRdb holds only the in-frame ones, with some missing. The table has 120,000 to 150,000 clones, about 88% seen once. The source material was PBMCs. Receptors originate from a man in his late teens or twenties in good health and CMV-seropositive. Each CDR3 is given without its conserved first and last residue. The size field is filled for only some rows; it gives once, few, many or a size class.

V: TRBV5-8; size: NA; J: TRBJ1-1; CDR3: ASSLSLEAF
V: TRBV7-6; size: NA; J: TRBJ2-3; CDR3: ASSLGGRVSDTQY
V: TRBV4-2; size: once; J: TRBJ1-4; CDR3: ASSSGQPGEEKLF
V: TRBV7-9; size: NA; J: TRBJ2-7; CDR3: ASSPPVTGLPYEQY
V: TRBV19; size: NA; J: TRBJ1-3; CDR3: ASSRTTGGGGNTIY
V: TRBV29-1; size: NA; J: TRBJ2-5; CDR3: SVAQGAEETQY
V: TRBV2; size: NA; J: TRBJ2-2; CDR3: ASSEELAGGTGSCF
V: TRBV7-8; size: once; J: TRBJ1-3; CDR3: ASSLTQGTGNTIY
V: TRBV29-1; size: NA; J: TRBJ1-2; CDR3: SVLTGNYGYT
V: TRBV6-6; size: NA; J: TRBJ1-3; CDR3: ASSRDRGNTIY
V: TRBV2; size: NA; J: TRBJ1-3; CDR3: ASRPTGVGNTIY
V: TRBV6-1; size: NA; J: TRBJ1-5; CDR3: ASSETGNQPQH
V: TRBV5-5; size: NA; J: TRBJ2-7; CDR3: ASSFRTGGFEQY
V: TRBV6-6; size: NA; J: TRBJ2-6; CDR3: ASSQRQGTGANVLT
V: TRBV30; size: NA; J: TRBJ1-4; CDR3: AWSVQGAREKLF
V: TRBV5-1; size: NA; J: TRBJ1-2; CDR3: ASSQDTDPYGYT
V: TRBV5-1; size: NA; J: TRBJ2-3; CDR3: ASSLAGRGGSTDTQY
V: TRBV6-5; size: NA; J: TRBJ1-1; CDR3: ASSPTGLEAF
V: TRBV6-1; size: once; J: TRBJ1-1; CDR3: ASREGGNTEAF
V: TRBV27; size: once; J: TRBJ2-5; CDR3: ASSFYAGYQETQY
V: TRBV30; size: NA; J: TRBJ2-3; CDR3: AWSWEGALNTQY
V: TRBV5-1; size: NA; J: TRBJ2-2; CDR3: ASSLVETARGLGELF
V: TRBV10-1; size: few; J: TRBJ2-2; CDR3: ASGRANTGELF
V: TRBV18; size: NA; J: TRBJ2-1; CDR3: ASSPLAGGPVGEQF
V: TRBV10-3; size: NA; J: TRBJ2-1; CDR3: AISEMGQGYNEQF
V: TRBV5-1; size: NA; J: TRBJ2-7; CDR3: ASTPDTSSYEQY
V: TRBV19; size: NA; J: TRBJ1-3; CDR3: ASSMGARGDLNTIY
V: TRBV6-1; size: few; J: TRBJ1-6; CDR3: ASRRDRVSNSPLH
V: TRBV2; size: NA; J: TRBJ2-7; CDR3: ASAILAGVTYEQY
V: TRBV5-4; size: NA; J: TRBJ1-2; CDR3: ASSQGDRVNWLYGYT
V: TRBV29-1; size: few; J: TRBJ1-1; CDR3: SVEGTQGAF
V: TRBV14; size: few; J: TRBJ1-4; CDR3: ASSEPSDGSWGKLF
V: TRBV7-2; size: NA; J: TRBJ1-2; CDR3: ASSPTGLTRGYT
V: TRBV11-2; size: NA; J: TRBJ2-7; CDR3: ASRSIIRGQGLYEQY
V: TRBV6-6; size: NA; J: TRBJ1-4; CDR3: ASSYSVDRLKEKLF
V: TRBV9; size: NA; J: TRBJ2-3; CDR3: ASSVAGLAGGSTDTQY
V: TRBV27; size: NA; J: TRBJ2-7; CDR3: ASSLSGTGTEQY
V: TRBV18; size: NA; J: TRBJ2-7; CDR3: ASSPQAPGQAGEQY
V: TRBV6-5; size: NA; J: TRBJ1-5; CDR3: ASRGGQGRQPQH
V: TRBV4-1; size: NA; J: TRBJ2-7; CDR3: ASSQPGQGAYEQY